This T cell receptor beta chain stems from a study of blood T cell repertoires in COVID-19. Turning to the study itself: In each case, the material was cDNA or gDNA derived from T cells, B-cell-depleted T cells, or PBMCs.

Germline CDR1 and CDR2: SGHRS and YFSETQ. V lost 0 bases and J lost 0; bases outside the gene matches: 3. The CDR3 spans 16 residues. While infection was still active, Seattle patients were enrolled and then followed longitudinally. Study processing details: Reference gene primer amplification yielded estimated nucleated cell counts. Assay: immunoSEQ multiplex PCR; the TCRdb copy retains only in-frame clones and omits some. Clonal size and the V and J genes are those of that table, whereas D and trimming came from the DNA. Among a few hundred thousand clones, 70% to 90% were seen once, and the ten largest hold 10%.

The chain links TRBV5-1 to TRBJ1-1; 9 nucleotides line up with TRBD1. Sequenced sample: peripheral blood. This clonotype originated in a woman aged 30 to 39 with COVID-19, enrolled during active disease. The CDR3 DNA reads TGCGCCAGCAGCTTGGAGGACAGGGGAATGAACACTGAAGCTTTCTTT. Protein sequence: CASSLEDRGMNTEAFF.